The 7 T cell receptor beta chains below come from one sample, sequenced in a study of low-dose radiotherapy and immunotherapy resistance in tumors. Time point noted: before trial treatment. Priming of first-strand cDNA relied on TRAV- and TRBV-specific primers (covering alpha and beta chains). TCRs were amplified for around 21 PCR cycles with a constant-region primer and V-primer adapter. TCRdb re-derived calls from the reads in MiXCR, one entry per CDR3 protein. The data hold 80,000 to 95,000 distinct CDR3 sequences, with 9.4% observed a single time. Source: PBMCs, taken before treatment. The origin of the receptors is a male donor with prostate cancer.

Ten or more counts support this clonotype. The chain is built from TRBV28 and TRBJ2-1; 11 bases match TRBD2. Germline lookup yields CDR1 MDHEN and CDR2 SYDVKM. Trimming cost V 5 bases and J 0 bases; bases outside gene matches: 18. This CDR3 comprises 21 residues. The CDR3 loop reads CASSHPLTTSGGLSSYNEQFF. The CDR3 DNA reads TGTGCCAGCAGTCACCCGCTTACTACTAGCGGGGGACTTAGCTCCTACAATGAGCAGTTCTTC.

This clonotype was seen repeatedly, ten times or more. This chain connects TRBV9 to TRBJ2-1; D may correspond to TRBD1 or TRBD2 (5 bases each). CDR1 and CDR2 from the germline V gene are SGDLS and YYNGEE. Deletions cut 4 bases from V and 10 bases from J, with 15 bases between. This CDR3 is 13 amino acids long. CDR3 loop: CASSTFGGGEQFF. CDR3 in DNA: TGTGCCAGCAGCACATTTGGGGGTGGCGAGCAGTTCTTC. The full variable domain, in which reference TRBV9 and TRBJ2-1 provide the parts outside the CDR3, is DSGVTQTPKHLITATGQRVTLRCSPRSGDLSVYWYQQSLDQGLQFLIQYYNGEERAKGNILERFSAQQFPDLHSELNLSSLELGDSALYFCASSTFGGGEQFFGPGTRLTVL.

The rearrangement joins TRBV12-3 or TRBV12-4 to TRBJ2-7; the D gene is possibly TRBD1 (5 bases). This CDR3 region has 12 residues. With 7 bases removed from V and 5 bases from J, the gap between germline ends came to 12 bases. The CDR3 region has the DNA TGTGCCAGCAAGGGGTCATTTGACGAGCAGTACTTC. It specifies CASKGSFDEQYF.

This clonotype was counted ten times or more. The chain has TRBV29-1 and TRBJ2-3; 8 positions agree with TRBD2. The germline gives CDR1 SQVTM, CDR2 ANQGSEA. This CDR3 has 15 amino acids. V dropped 5 bases and J dropped 0; count of bases not matched to a gene: 7. CDR3 DNA: TGCAGCGTTTGGGGTTTAGCGGGGAGCACAGATACGCAGTATTTT. Protein sequence: CSVWGLAGSTDTQYF.

This clonotype came up many times. This chain joins TRBV28 and TRBJ1-5; the D gene is possibly TRBD1 (6 bases). The length of the CDR3 is 16 residues. V was trimmed by 4 bases and J by 0 bases, leaving 13 bases between them. CDR1 is MDHEN and CDR2 is SYDVKM in the germline V gene. The CDR3 is CASSSPGQNSNQPQHF. DNA of the CDR3: TGTGCCAGCAGTTCTCCAGGACAGAATAGCAATCAGCCCCAGCATTTT.

This clonotype was seen ten or more times. The chain has TRBV20-1 and TRBJ1-3; no definite D call. This CDR3 contains 11 residues. Germline CDR1 reads DFQATT; CDR2 reads SNEGSKA (reference sequence). Trimming removed 4 bases from V and 4 bases from J, with 5 bases in between. The CDR3 loop is CSAMGGNTIYF. CDR3 coding DNA: TGCAGTGCTATGGGGGGAAACACCATATATTTT.

This clonotype occurred once. The chain combines TRBV5-6 with TRBJ2-7; D not resolved. V was trimmed by 0 bases and J by 6 bases, leaving 7 bases between them. This CDR3 is 12 amino acids long. The germline V gene encodes CDR1 SGHDT and CDR2 YYEEEE. In DNA, the CDR3 is TGTGCCAGCAGCTTGGAAAGGCGCGAGCAGTACTTC. Translating it yields CASSLERREQYF.